This T cell receptor (beta chain) was sequenced during a study of cytomegalovirus exposure and HLA in healthy donors. V shed 5 bases and J shed 7 bases, with 6 bases lying between them. Per germline, CDR1 SQVTM and CDR2 ANQGSEA. The CDR3 covers 10 residues. Points from the study as a whole: There was a cluster of highly shared sequence variants that was likely a sequencing artifact. Later analysis showed TCR association rates varying by HLA locus, highest for DRB1 and lowest for HLA-C. Later analysis identified a missense DCLRE1C variant that was linked to TCR beta V- and J-gene trimming.

Points on this clone: No antigen is known for it.

With 60 Vbeta and 13 Jbeta primers, the PCR was carried out. The protocol was immunoSEQ multiplex PCR, while the TCRdb copy is restricted to in-frame clones and leaves out a portion. The sample includes some 80,000 clones, around 76% of them seen just once. The chain recombines TRBV29-1 with TRBJ1-5; D call uncertain. The TCR originated in a man younger than 35 in good health and CMV-seropositive. Sample: PBMCs. The CDR3, as DNA: TGCAGCGTTCGGGGACAGCCCCAGCATTTT. Translation: CSVRGQPQHF.